These 21 T cell receptor beta chains came from one sample sequenced in a study of identical twins listed by TCRdb under 2016. Libraries were prepared through 5' RACE. TCRdb names Illumina HiSeq 2000 as the instrument used. TCRdb's own reprocessing of the public reads used fastp at Q25 and MiXCR and kept productive beta chains. One record per CDR3 amino acid sequence lists the most common genes and DNA. The table for this sample lists 650,000 to 750,000 distinct CDR3 sequences; 21% of them were counted only once. The ten largest clones take up around 4.4% of the sample. The data also belong to a second study, concerning T cells expressing NK-cell markers.

Sequenced sample: PBMCs. These TCRs come from a woman aged 18-30 years in good health.

The chain uses TRBV5-1 and TRBJ2-1, with 16 bases aligning to TRBD2. Germline V gives CDR1 SGHRS, CDR2 YFSETQ. The CDR3 runs to 15 residues. V dropped 4 bases and J dropped 9; count of bases not matched to a gene: 4. DNA for the CDR3: TGCGCCAGCAGCCCGGGACTAGCGGGGGGGGCTGAGCAGTTCTTC. Residues: CASSPGLAGGAEQFF.

This clonotype was recorded a few times. J is TRBJ2-1 and V is TRBV5-4, with a tentative D call TRBD2 (5 bases). This CDR3 is 12 amino acids long. The V end was cut by 2 bases, the J end by 14 bases, with 14 bases between. Germline loops: CDR1 SGHNT, CDR2 YYREEE (reference sequence). The CDR3 DNA reads as TGTGCCAGCAGCTTTCCCTCAGGAGGAGAGTTCTTC. The encoded protein is CASSFPSGGEFF.

In this sample, this clonotype turned up a few times. The genes are TRBV27 and TRBJ2-5; 8 nucleotides agree with TRBD2. The CDR3 sequence is 13 residues long. CDR1 MNHEY and CDR2 SMNVEV come from the germline V gene (reference sequence). The V and J ends lost 10 bases and 6 bases, in that order; junction bases with no gene match: 10. CDR3: CATLAGTSQTQYF. The CDR3 region has the DNA TGTGCCACCTTAGCGGGAACGAGCCAGACCCAGTACTTC.

This clonotype turned up a few times. CDR3 in DNA: TGTGCCATCGGCACAACGAGGGGAGATACGCAGTATTTT. This encodes CAIGTTRGDTQYF. The rearrangement joins TRBV10-3 to TRBJ2-3, with D tentatively TRBD1 or TRBD2 (5 bases each). Germline assignment: CDR1 ENHRY and CDR2 SYGVKD. The V end was cut by 8 bases, the J end by 5 bases, with 14 bases between. This CDR3 region has 13 residues.

This chain uses TRBV12-3 or TRBV12-4 with TRBJ2-7; possibly TRBD2 for D (6 bases). The V end was cut by 4 bases, the J end by 3 bases, with 13 bases between. There are 14 residues in the CDR3. CDR3 DNA: TGTGCCAGCAGTTCCGGGACTCCCGACTACGAGCAGTACTTC. Translation gives CASSSGTPDYEQYF.

This chain connects TRBV27 to TRBJ1-2; D gene uncertain. V gave up 7 bases and J gave up 5 bases, with 17 bases separating them. This CDR3 has 14 amino acids. Germline-derived CDR1 and CDR2 are MNHEY and SMNVEV (reference sequence). The CDR3 nucleotides read TGTGCCAGCACCCCTTTTCCCACCATATATGGCTACACCTTC. Translation gives CASTPFPTIYGYTF.

This clonotype has a handful of counts. The V call is TRBV20-1, the J call TRBJ2-5; maybe TRBD1 (5 bases). The germline gives CDR1 DFQATT, CDR2 SNEGSKA (reference sequence). The CDR3 is 13 residues long. Trimming pared 3 bases from V and 5 bases from J, leaving 13 bases between. This CDR3 is CSASSGLGETQYF. CDR3 DNA sequence: TGCAGTGCTAGCTCAGGGTTGGGGGAGACCCAGTACTTC.

The chain carries TRBV11-2 and TRBJ2-3; weak D call: TRBD2 (6 bases). V dropped 4 bases and J dropped 9 bases, with 14 bases sitting between them. The germline gives CDR1 SGHAT, CDR2 FQNNGV. This CDR3 is built from 13 residues. CDR3 DNA sequence: TGTGCCAGCAGCTCTACGGGACTTGACACGCAGTATTTT. It translates to CASSSTGLDTQYF.

V gene TRBV9 combines with J gene TRBJ2-5; 8 nucleotides align to TRBD1. Trimming took 0 bases from V and 5 from J; bases not matched to a gene: 6. Germline CDR1 and CDR2: SGDLS and YYNGEE. The CDR3 length is 15 residues. CDR3 in DNA: TGTGCCAGCAGCGTAGGACAGGGGCCCTGGGAGACCCAGTACTTC. Protein sequence: CASSVGQGPWETQYF.

This clonotype has just a few counts. DNA for the CDR3: TGTGCCAGCTCTGCGGACAGGTTGGGGAGAACTGAAGCTTTCTTT. It is translated as CASSADRLGRTEAFF. The chain is built from TRBV18 and TRBJ1-1; 7 positions match TRBD1. The germline gives CDR1 KGHSH, CDR2 LQKENI. The CDR3 covers 15 residues. J lost 5 bases, V lost 6 bases, and 12 bases had no gene match.

The chain links TRBV5-1 to TRBJ2-5; 12 positions agree with TRBD2. Losses at the gene ends were 4 bases for V and 7 bases for J; bases not matched to a gene: 14. CDR3 size: 17 residues. Per germline, CDR1 SGHRS and CDR2 YFSETQ. As DNA, the CDR3 is TGCGCCAGCAGCCCCCAACTAGCGGGGGGAGTGGCTGGGACCCAGTACTTC. This gives the protein CASSPQLAGGVAGTQYF.

Here the CDR3 reads CASSLTSANYTYEQYF. The CDR3 DNA sequence: TGTGCCAGCAGCTTAACGTCTGCCAACTATACATACGAGCAGTACTTC. This sequence joins TRBV7-3 and TRBJ2-7; D gene uncertain. Germline lookup yields CDR1 SGHTA and CDR2 FQGTGA. The CDR3 loop spans 16 amino acids. The germline V and J ends were trimmed by 0 bases and 4 bases, with 16 bases remaining between them.

The chain employs TRBV6-5 and TRBJ1-2, with 9 bases fitting TRBD1. The V and J ends lost 2 bases and 2 bases, in that order; junction bases with no gene match: 3. This CDR3 has 15 amino acids. Germline CDR1 reads MNHEY; CDR2 reads SVGAGI. The CDR3 region is CASSYTGQGNYGYTF. CDR3 coding DNA: TGTGCCAGCAGTTACACCGGACAGGGGAACTATGGCTACACCTTC.

The sample holds a few counts of this clonotype. The CDR3 sequence is CASSYRLGDQETQYF. For the CDR3, the DNA is TGTGCCAGCAGTTACCGGCTTGGGGACCAAGAGACCCAGTACTTC. The chain links TRBV12-3 or TRBV12-4 to TRBJ2-5; D gene ambiguous. CDR3 length: 15 residues. V was cut by 4 bases and J by 0 bases, with 12 bases left in between.

The sample holds a few counts of this clonotype. J is TRBJ2-7 and V is TRBV10-3; no clear D gene. The germline gives CDR1 ENHRY, CDR2 SYGVKD. There are 12 residues in the CDR3. Trimming removed 3 bases at V and 6 bases at J, with 9 bases between. CDR3 nucleotides: TGTGCCATCAGTGACAAGGGTAGCGAGCAGTACTTC. Protein product: CAISDKGSEQYF.

The V call is TRBV6-1, the J call TRBJ2-5; 14 bases match TRBD2. Germline loops: CDR1 MNHNS, CDR2 SASEGT. This CDR3 comprises 16 residues. With V trimmed by 6 bases and J by 7 bases, 10 bases remained unmatched. In DNA form, the CDR3 reads TGTGCCAGCAGCAACGGGGGACTAGCGGGGGCGGGGACCCAGTACTTC. It yields the protein CASSNGGLAGAGTQYF.

The chain combines TRBV2 with TRBJ2-5; TRBD2 aligns across 8 bases. CDR3 length equals 15 residues. V gave up 5 bases and J gave up 2 bases; unmatched junction bases: 7. The germline V gene encodes CDR1 SNHLY and CDR2 FYNNEI. CDR3 coding DNA: TGTGCCAGCAGTCGACGCGGGGGGCTTCAAGAGACCCAGTACTTC. It yields the protein CASSRRGGLQETQYF.

This clonotype was seen a few times. This chain joins TRBV6-5 and TRBJ1-5; no definite D call. The CDR3 totals 13 residues. Trimming took 2 bases from V and 7 from J, leaving 9 bases between them. Looked up from germline, CDR1 is MNHEY and CDR2 is SVGAGI. The CDR3 nucleotides read TGTGCCAGCAGTTACAGGGTGAAACAGCCCCAGCATTTT. Amino acid sequence: CASSYRVKQPQHF.

J is TRBJ2-5 and V is TRBV9, with D uncertain. V dropped 4 bases and J dropped 4 bases, with 11 bases sitting between them. This CDR3 region has 13 residues. Germline lookup yields CDR1 SGDLS and CDR2 YYNGEE. CDR3 DNA: TGTGCCAGCAGCCCGTCGATCGGAGAGACCCAGTACTTC. This gives the protein CASSPSIGETQYF.

This clonotype was seen a few times. The chain recombines TRBV29-1 with TRBJ2-1, with 8 bases identical to TRBD2. Germline CDR1 and CDR2: SQVTM and ANQGSEA. The CDR3 consists of 14 residues. Trimming took 7 bases from V and 0 from J; bases not matched to a gene: 5. CDR3 nucleotides: TGCAGCGCACTAGCGGCGAGCTCCTACAATGAGCAGTTCTTC. Its protein product is CSALAASSYNEQFF.

This clonotype was seen more than once but under ten times. V gene TRBV12-3 or TRBV12-4 combines with J gene TRBJ2-5; D ambiguous. With 2 bases removed from V and 6 bases from J, the gap between germline ends came to 7 bases. There are 12 residues in the CDR3. CDR3: CASSLRWQTQYF. The CDR3 DNA sequence: TGTGCCAGCAGTTTACGATGGCAGACCCAGTACTTC.